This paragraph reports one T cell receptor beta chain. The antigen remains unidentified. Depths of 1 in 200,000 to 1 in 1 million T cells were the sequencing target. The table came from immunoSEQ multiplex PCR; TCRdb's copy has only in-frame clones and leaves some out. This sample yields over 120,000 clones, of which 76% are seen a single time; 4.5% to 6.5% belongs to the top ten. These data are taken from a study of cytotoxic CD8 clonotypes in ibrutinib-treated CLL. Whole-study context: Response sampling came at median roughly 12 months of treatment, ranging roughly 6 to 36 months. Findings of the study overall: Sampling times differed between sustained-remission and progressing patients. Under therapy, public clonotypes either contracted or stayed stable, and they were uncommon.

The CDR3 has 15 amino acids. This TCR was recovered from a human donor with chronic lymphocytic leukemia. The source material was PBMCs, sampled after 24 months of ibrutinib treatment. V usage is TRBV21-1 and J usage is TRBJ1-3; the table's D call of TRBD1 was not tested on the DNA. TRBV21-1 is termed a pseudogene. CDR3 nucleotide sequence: TGTGCCAGCAGCAATAGGACAGGGGGTAGAAACACCATATATTTT. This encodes CASSNRTGGRNTIYF.